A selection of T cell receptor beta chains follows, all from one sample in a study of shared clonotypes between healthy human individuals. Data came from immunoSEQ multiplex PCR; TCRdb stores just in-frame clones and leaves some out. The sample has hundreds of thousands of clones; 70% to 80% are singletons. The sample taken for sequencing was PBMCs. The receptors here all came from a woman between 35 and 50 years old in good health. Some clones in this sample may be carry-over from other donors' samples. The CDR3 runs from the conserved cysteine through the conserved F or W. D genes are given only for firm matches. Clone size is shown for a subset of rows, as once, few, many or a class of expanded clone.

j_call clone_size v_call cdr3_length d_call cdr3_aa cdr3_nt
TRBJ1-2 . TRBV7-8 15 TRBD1 CASSLAGTGGVGYTF TGTGCCAGCAGCTTAGCGGGGACAGGGGGTGTTGGCTACACCTTC
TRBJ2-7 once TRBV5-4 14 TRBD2 CASSNPTGGGEQYF TGTGCCAGCAGCAACCCGACAGGCGGGGGGGAGCAGTACTTC
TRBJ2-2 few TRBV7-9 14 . CASSLGQNTGELFF TGTGCCAGCAGCTTAGGGCAGAACACCGGGGAGCTGTTTTTT
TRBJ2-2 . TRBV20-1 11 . CSAPVTGELFF TGCAGTGCTCCCGTCACCGGGGAGCTGTTTTTT
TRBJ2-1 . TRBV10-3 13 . CSCGARSYNEQFF TGTTCATGCGGGGCCCGCTCCTACAATGAGCAGTTCTTC
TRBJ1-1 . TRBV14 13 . CASSQQVGTEAFF TGTGCCAGCAGCCAACAGGTGGGCACTGAAGCTTTCTTT
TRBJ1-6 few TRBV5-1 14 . CASSFGAGDSPLHF TGCGCCAGCAGCTTCGGGGCTGGGGATTCACCCCTCCACTTT
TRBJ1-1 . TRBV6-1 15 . CASSEALTVNTEAFF TGTGCCAGCAGTGAAGCGCTGACGGTGAACACTGAAGCTTTCTTT
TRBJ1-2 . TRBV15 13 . CATSSSRGPGNTF TGTGCCACCAGCTCCTCGCGGGGGCCAGGAAACACCTTC
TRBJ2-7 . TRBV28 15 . CASNTAGHLTYEQYF TGTGCCAGCAACACAGCGGGACACTTGACCTACGAGCAGTACTTC
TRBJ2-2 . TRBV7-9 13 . CASSLRGPGELFF TGTGCCAGCAGCTTAAGAGGACCAGGGGAGCTGTTTTTT
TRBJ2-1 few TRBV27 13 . CASSSLFGSEQFF TGTGCCAGCAGTAGCTTGTTTGGCAGTGAGCAGTTCTTC
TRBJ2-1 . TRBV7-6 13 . CASSGTLRDEQFF TGTGCCAGCAGCGGGACCTTGCGCGATGAGCAGTTCTTC
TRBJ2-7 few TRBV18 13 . CASSPGGVEGKYF TGTGCCAGCTCACCGGGAGGAGTTGAGGGGAAGTACTTC
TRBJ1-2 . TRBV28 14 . CASNLGGSNYGYTF TGTGCCAGCAATTTGGGGGGCTCTAACTATGGCTACACCTTC
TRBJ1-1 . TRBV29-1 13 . CSVWETGSTEAFF TGCAGCGTTTGGGAAACAGGGAGCACTGAAGCTTTCTTT
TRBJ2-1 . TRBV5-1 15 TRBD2 CASSLGTSQYNEQFF TGCGCCAGCAGCTTGGGGACTAGCCAATACAATGAGCAGTTCTTC
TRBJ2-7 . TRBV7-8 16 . CASTSQPGLSSYEQYF TGTGCCAGCACCTCCCAACCGGGACTTTCGTCCTACGAGCAGTACTTC
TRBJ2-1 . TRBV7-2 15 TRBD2 CASSLLAGAYNEQFF TGTGCCAGCAGCTTACTAGCGGGAGCATACAATGAGCAGTTCTTC
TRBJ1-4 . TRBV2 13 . CASSETAYEKLFF TGTGCCAGCAGTGAGACAGCCTATGAAAAACTGTTTTTT
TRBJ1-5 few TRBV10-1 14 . CASSSGEGNQPQHF TGCGCCAGCAGTTCAGGGGAGGGCAATCAGCCCCAGCATTTT
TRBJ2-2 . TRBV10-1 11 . CASLWGGELFF TGCGCCTCCTTATGGGGCGGGGAGCTGTTTTTT
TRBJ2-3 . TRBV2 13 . CASSLGVPDTQYF TGTGCCAGCAGTTTGGGGGTCCCAGATACGCAGTATTTT
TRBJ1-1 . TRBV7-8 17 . CASSLAGRQALNTEAFF TGTGCCAGCAGCTTAGCGGGAAGACAGGCCCTGAACACTGAAGCTTTCTTT
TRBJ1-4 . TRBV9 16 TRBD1 CASSVGGQATNEKLFF TGTGCCAGCAGCGTAGGAGGACAGGCAACTAATGAAAAACTGTTTTTT
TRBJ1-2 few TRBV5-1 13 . CASSPRALYGYTF TGCGCCAGCAGCCCCAGGGCCCTCTATGGCTACACCTTC
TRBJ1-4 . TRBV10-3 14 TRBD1 CAISEWTGTGKLFF TGTGCCATCAGTGAGTGGACAGGGACGGGAAAACTGTTTTTT
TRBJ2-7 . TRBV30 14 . CAWNRPDWTYEQYF TGTGCCTGGAACCGGCCAGATTGGACCTACGAGCAGTACTTC
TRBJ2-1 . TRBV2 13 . CASEDQGYNEQFF TGTGCCAGCGAAGACCAGGGTTACAATGAGCAGTTCTTC
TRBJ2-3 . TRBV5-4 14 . CASSARFGADTQYF TGTGCCAGCAGCGCTCGCTTCGGGGCTGATACGCAGTATTTT
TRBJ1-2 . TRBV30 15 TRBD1 CAWRRDRGKNYGYTF TGTGCCTGGAGAAGGGACAGGGGAAAGAACTATGGCTACACCTTC
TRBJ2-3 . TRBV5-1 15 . CASSQDGGFVDTQYF TGCGCCAGCAGCCAGGATGGTGGGTTTGTGGATACGCAGTATTTT
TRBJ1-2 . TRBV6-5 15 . CASSYRSGGGDGYTF TGTGCCAGCAGTTACCGTTCGGGAGGTGGTGATGGCTACACCTTC
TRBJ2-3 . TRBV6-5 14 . CASSYGSSADTQYF TGTGCCAGCAGTTACGGGTCCAGCGCAGATACGCAGTATTTT
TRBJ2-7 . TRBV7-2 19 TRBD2 CASSPRPGLAGGKVYEQYF TGTGCCAGCAGCCCAAGGCCGGGACTAGCGGGAGGGAAGGTCTACGAGCAGTACTTC
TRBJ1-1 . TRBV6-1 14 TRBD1 CASRSQGAFTEAFF TGTGCCAGCAGATCCCAGGGGGCTTTTACTGAAGCTTTCTTT
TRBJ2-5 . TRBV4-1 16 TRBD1 CASSQTRDRVRETQYF TGCGCCAGCAGCCAAACCCGGGACAGAGTTCGAGAGACCCAGTACTTC
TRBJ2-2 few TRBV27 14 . CASSPISNTGELFF TGTGCCAGCAGTCCCATATCCAACACCGGGGAGCTGTTTTTT
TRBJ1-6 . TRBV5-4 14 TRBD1 CASSLTGGDSPLHF TGTGCCAGCAGCTTGACAGGGGGCGATTCACCCCTCCACTTT
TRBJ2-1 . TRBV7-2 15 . CASSLDSVPYNEQFF TGTGCCAGCAGCTTAGATAGCGTCCCCTACAATGAGCAGTTCTTC
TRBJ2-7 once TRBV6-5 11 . CASSNGGEQYF TGTGCCAGCAGTAACGGGGGCGAGCAGTACTTC
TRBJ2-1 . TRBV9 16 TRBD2 CASSVGSGSSYNEQFF TGTGCCAGCAGCGTAGGAAGCGGGAGCTCCTACAATGAGCAGTTCTTC
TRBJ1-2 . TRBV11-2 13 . CASSPTEGVGYTF TGTGCCAGCAGCCCGACCGAAGGGGTCGGCTACACCTTC
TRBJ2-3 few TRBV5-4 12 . CASSWWEDTQYF TGTGCCAGCAGCTGGTGGGAGGATACGCAGTATTTT
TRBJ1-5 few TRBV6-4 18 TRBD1 CASSSRWDREDSNQPQHF TGTGCCAGCAGTAGTAGATGGGACAGAGAGGATAGCAATCAGCCCCAGCATTTT
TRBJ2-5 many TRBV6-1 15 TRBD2 CASSDLAGDQETQYF TGTGCCAGCAGTGACCTAGCGGGAGACCAAGAGACCCAGTACTTC
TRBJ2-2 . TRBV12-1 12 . CARRDWAGELFF TGTGCCAGAAGGGACTGGGCCGGGGAGCTGTTTTTT
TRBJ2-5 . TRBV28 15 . CASSSAGLLRETQYF TGTGCCAGCAGTTCCGCGGGGTTGCTCAGGGAGACCCAGTACTTC
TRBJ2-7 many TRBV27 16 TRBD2 CASSSPGGGRRYEQYF TGTGCCAGCAGTTCCCCTGGGGGCGGGAGGCGCTACGAGCAGTACTTC